The 24 T cell receptor beta chains reported below all come from one sample, sequenced in a study of control samples from healthy donors and cancer patients. Here immunoSEQ multiplex PCR was the method, and the copy in TCRdb shows in-frame clones only, minus some. Of nearly 200,000 clones listed, approximately 90% were seen once; the top ten hold around 1.9%. The specimen was blood. All receptors derive from a man in his thirties or forties in good health.

This clone was seen only a few times. The chain recombines TRBV6-5 with TRBJ1-5; no firm D call. This CDR3 contains 13 residues. Germline values: CDR1 MNHEY, CDR2 SVGAGI. V was clipped by 8 bases and J by 4 bases, with 12 bases between them. The CDR3 DNA reads TGTGCCAGCTTAGGCATGGGGAATCAGCCCCAGCATTTT. It codes for CASLGMGNQPQHF.

J is TRBJ1-5 and V is TRBV2; possibly TRBD1 for D (5 bases). Germline V gene lookup returns CDR1 SNHLY and CDR2 FYNNEI. Between the trimmed V and J ends, which lost 4 bases and 0 bases, there was a span of 7 bases. This CDR3 region has 14 residues. CDR3 in DNA: TGTGCCAGCAGTGGGGGGGTTAGCAATCAGCCCCAGCATTTT. Amino acid sequence: CASSGGVSNQPQHF.

J is TRBJ2-7 and V is TRBV5-4; 7 bases fit TRBD2. Germline V gene sequence: CDR1 SGHNT, CDR2 YYREEE (reference sequence). The CDR3 extends over 16 amino acids. V gave up 6 bases and J gave up 0 bases; unmatched junction bases: 12. CDR3 amino acids: CASTPGRDLSSYEQYF. In DNA form, the CDR3 reads TGTGCCAGCACCCCAGGGAGGGATTTAAGCTCCTACGAGCAGTACTTC.

The V call is TRBV6-2 or TRBV6-3, the J call TRBJ2-3; a weak D match, TRBD1 (6 bases). Trimming removed 2 bases at V and 11 bases at J, with 17 bases between. The CDR3 runs to 14 residues. Germline values: CDR1 MNHEY, CDR2 SVGEGT. CDR3 bases: TGTGCCAGCAGTTACGGTTCCCAGCGAGGGGGGCAGTATTTT. Its translation is CASSYGSQRGGQYF.

The rearrangement uses TRBV6-6 and TRBJ2-1; perhaps TRBD1 as D (5 bases). The CDR3 has 14 residues. The V and J ends lost 0 bases and 6 bases respectively, with 9 bases between them. CDR1 and CDR2 (germline): MNHNY, SVGAGI (reference sequence). CDR3 sequence: CASSYSETVNEQFF. As DNA, the CDR3 is TGTGCCAGCAGTTACTCGGAGACAGTCAATGAGCAGTTCTTC.

The chain carries TRBV6-1 and TRBJ1-5, with 9 nucleotides matching TRBD1. Unmatched junction bases numbered 4, after V lost 2 bases and J lost 5 bases. This CDR3 contains 15 residues. Germline loops: CDR1 MNHNS, CDR2 SASEGT. The chain's CDR3 is CASSELDRGHQPQHF. Written as DNA, the CDR3 is TGTGCCAGCAGTGAACTGGACAGGGGACATCAGCCCCAGCATTTT.

This clone was observed once. The chain employs TRBV2 and TRBJ1-5; maybe TRBD1 (6 bases). Trimming shortened V by 7 bases and J by 5 bases, and 24 bases separated the two germline ends. CDR1 and CDR2 from the germline V gene are SNHLY and FYNNEI. The CDR3 sequence is 17 residues long. As DNA, the CDR3 is TGTGCCAGCAAAAGGGGGGCCGGACAGTTAAAAGATCAGCCCCAGCATTTT. Protein: CASKRGAGQLKDQPQHF.

This chain connects TRBV7-2 to TRBJ1-2, with D uncertain. V gave up 1 base and J gave up 0 bases, with 12 bases separating them. CDR1 and CDR2 from the germline V gene are SGHTA and FQGNSA. The CDR3 runs to 16 residues. CDR3: CASSLVAAVPNYGYTF. The DNA of the CDR3 is TGTGCCAGCAGCTTAGTAGCAGCCGTCCCTAACTATGGCTACACCTTC. The full variable domain, in which reference TRBV7-2 and TRBJ1-2 provide the parts outside the CDR3, is GAGVSQSPSNKVTEKGKDVELRCDPISGHTALYWYRQSLGQGLEFLIYFQGNSAPDKSGLPSDRFSAERTGGSVSTLTIQRTQQEDSAVYLCASSLVAAVPNYGYTFGSGTRLTVV.

The V call is TRBV11-2, the J call TRBJ1-4; D possibly corresponds to TRBD1 (6 bases). Germline CDR1 reads SGHAT; CDR2 reads FQNNGV. V gave up 4 bases and J gave up 7 bases, with 22 bases separating them. The CDR3 consists of 17 residues. DNA for the CDR3: TGTGCCAGCAGCTCACAACTGGACCGGGAGGGGGGTGAAAAACTGTTTTTT. Protein: CASSSQLDREGGEKLFF.

This clone was counted a single time. This sequence joins TRBV30 and TRBJ1-1; TRBD1 agrees at 8 bases. V gave up 4 bases and J gave up 11 bases; unmatched junction bases: 9. Per germline, CDR1 GTSNPN and CDR2 SVGIG (reference sequence). This CDR3 comprises 12 residues. The CDR3 loop is CAWTPGGARAFF. The CDR3 DNA reads TGTGCCTGGACCCCAGGGGGCGCCCGGGCTTTCTTT.

The V call is TRBV5-5, the J call TRBJ1-1; D uncertain. The germline V gene has CDR1 SGHKS and CDR2 YYEKEE (reference sequence). The CDR3 consists of 17 residues. V was shortened by 0 bases and J by 4 bases, with 19 bases between the two germline ends. CDR3 bases: TGTGCCAGCAGCTTGGAAGGGCGCGGGTTCTCTGGCACTGAAGCTTTCTTT. Translation: CASSLEGRGFSGTEAFF. Drawing the rest from reference TRBV5-5 and TRBJ1-1, the complete variable domain is DAGVTQSPTHLIKTRGQQVTLRCSPISGHKSVSWYQQVLGQGPQFIFQYYEKEERGRGNFPDRFSARQFPNYSSELNVNALLLGDSALYLCASSLEGRGFSGTEAFFGQGTRLTVV.

This clone was observed once. The rearrangement links TRBV24-1 to TRBJ2-3; D is undetermined. The CDR3 has 15 amino acids. Trimming removed 2 bases at V and 1 base at J, with 9 bases between. Germline CDR1 KGHDR, CDR2 SFDVKD. The CDR3 nucleotides are TGTGCCACCAGTGATTCTCCCGGTGGCACAGATACGCAGTATTTT. Encoded protein: CATSDSPGGTDTQYF.

This rearrangement joins TRBV19 to TRBJ1-2; TRBD1 might be the D (5 bases). V was cut by 3 bases and J by 8 bases, with 13 bases left in between. This CDR3 contains 13 residues. CDR1 is LNHDA, CDR2 SQIVND, per germline (reference sequence). CDR3 in amino acids: CASSMGRTIGYTF. Here the CDR3 DNA reads TGTGCCAGTAGTATGGGCAGGACAATCGGCTACACCTTC.

The V call is TRBV20-1, the J call TRBJ1-2; D is uncertain. Germline CDR1 DFQATT, CDR2 SNEGSKA (reference sequence). V lost 7 bases and J lost 1, with 4 bases in between. This CDR3 is 10 amino acids long. Here the CDR3 DNA reads TGCAGTGTCTTTAACTATGGCTACACCTTC. It translates to CSVFNYGYTF.

The rearrangement links TRBV5-4 to TRBJ1-4; TRBD1 aligns across 8 bases. Per germline, CDR1 SGHNT and CDR2 YYREEE (reference sequence). V was pared by 5 bases and J by 8 bases, with 11 bases of the junction left unmatched. The CDR3 contains 15 residues. In DNA, the CDR3 is TGTGCCAGCAGTGTCGGACAGGGAGTGCAAGAAAAACTGTTTTTT. Protein product: CASSVGQGVQEKLFF.

This clone has more than one count but fewer than ten. The chain has TRBV7-9 and TRBJ1-2, with D perhaps TRBD1 (6 bases). CDR1 is SEHNR and CDR2 is FQNEAQ in the germline V gene (reference sequence). The CDR3 spans 13 residues. The V end was cut by 2 bases, the J end by 7 bases, with 11 bases between. CDR3 bases: TGTGCCAGCAGCTTATCAGGGGTCCGTGGCTACACCTTC. Translating gives CASSLSGVRGYTF.

This clone was found once. The chain recombines TRBV2 with TRBJ2-7, with D unclear. CDR3 length: 10 residues. Germline lookup yields CDR1 SNHLY and CDR2 FYNNEI. Between the trimmed V and J ends, which lost 5 bases and 7 bases, there was a span of 6 bases. CDR3 sequence: CASSRVEQYF. The CDR3 DNA sequence: TGTGCCAGCAGTCGGGTGGAGCAGTACTTC.

J is TRBJ1-5 and V is TRBV6-5, with D unclear. Trimming stripped 7 bases from V and 4 bases from J, with 8 bases between. The CDR3 sequence is 12 residues long. CDR1 MNHEY and CDR2 SVGAGI come from the germline V gene. The CDR3 reads CASNVPNQPQHF. Here the CDR3 DNA reads TGTGCCAGCAACGTCCCTAATCAGCCCCAGCATTTT.

Written as DNA, the CDR3 is TGTGCCAGGGAGACGACATGTACGTACGAGCAGTACTTC. The encoded protein is CARETTCTYEQYF. This chain connects TRBV7-3 to TRBJ2-7; D unclear. CDR1 SGHTA and CDR2 FQGTGA come from the germline V gene. Between the trimmed V and J ends, which lost 9 bases and 4 bases, there was a span of 16 bases. The CDR3 runs to 13 residues.

The chain combines TRBV6-5 with TRBJ2-7; 11 positions agree with TRBD2. CDR3 length: 13 residues. Germline lookup yields CDR1 MNHEY and CDR2 SVGAGI. V shed 7 bases, J shed 6 bases, and the junction held 5 bases outside the gene matches. The DNA of the CDR3 is TGTGCCAGCACCCCCCTAGCGGGGGGCGAGCAGTACTTC. It translates to CASTPLAGGEQYF.

The CDR3 sequence is CATSDPDSTDTQYF. CDR3 in DNA: TGTGCCACCAGTGATCCAGATAGCACAGATACGCAGTATTTT. The chain is built from TRBV24-1 and TRBJ2-3; D gene unclear. The CDR3 loop spans 14 amino acids. CDR1 and CDR2 from the germline V gene are KGHDR and SFDVKD. V was clipped by 3 bases and J by 0 bases, with 6 bases between them.

J is TRBJ2-7 and V is TRBV29-1, with 11 bases that match TRBD1. With V trimmed by 4 bases and J by 3 bases, 2 bases remained unmatched. Germline V gives CDR1 SQVTM, CDR2 ANQGSEA. CDR3 length equals 13 residues. CDR3: CSVAGTGGYEQYF. The CDR3 DNA sequence: TGCAGCGTTGCCGGGACAGGGGGCTACGAGCAGTACTTC.

The chain couples TRBV5-6 to TRBJ2-7, with 7 bases identical to TRBD1. CDR3 length equals 13 residues. Germline V gene sequence: CDR1 SGHDT, CDR2 YYEEEE. The junction had 9 bases not matched to a gene; V was cut back by 5 bases and J by 7 bases. The CDR3 here is CASRLKGAGEQYF. The CDR3 DNA reads TGTGCCAGCAGGTTGAAGGGGGCAGGTGAGCAGTACTTC.

The CDR3 region is CASSPFPHTGGPKETQYF. For the CDR3, the DNA is TGTGCCAGCAGCCCGTTTCCCCATACTGGGGGACCAAAAGAGACCCAGTACTTC. The rearrangement joins TRBV5-8 to TRBJ2-5, with D tentatively TRBD1 or TRBD2 (5 bases each). Between the trimmed V and J ends, which lost 4 bases and 3 bases, there was a span of 25 bases. There are 18 residues in the CDR3. Germline CDR1 SGHTS, CDR2 YDEGEE.